A single sample is the source of the 8 T cell receptor beta chains below, sequenced in a study of cytomegalovirus exposure and HLA in healthy donors. PCR amplification relied on 60 Vbeta primers (plus 13 Jbeta primers). Profiling relied on immunoSEQ multiplex PCR, and the TCRdb table lists in-frame clones only, not all of them. This repertoire includes about 170,000 clones. The sequenced sample was PBMCs. These receptors were taken from a woman aged 55 to 70 in good health and CMV-seronegative.

The chain carries TRBV18 and TRBJ2-7, with D possibly TRBD1 on 5 matching bases. Germline V gene data show CDR1 as KGHSH and CDR2 as LQKENI. V was clipped by 3 bases and J by 5 bases, with 14 bases between them. The CDR3 runs to 14 residues. The CDR3 DNA sequence: TGTGCCAGCTCACCTCCCGGACATCCCAACGAGCAGTACTTC. This encodes CASSPPGHPNEQYF. The variable domain in full, completed from reference TRBV18 and TRBJ2-7, reads NAGVMQNPRHLVRRRGQEARLRCSPMKGHSHVYWYRQLPEEGLKFMVYLQKENIIDESGMPKERFSAEFPKEGPSILRIQQVVRGDSAAYFCASSPPGHPNEQYFGPGTRLTVT.

CDR3 residues: CASTAGTGGNYGYTF. CDR3 coding DNA: TGCGCCAGCACGGCCGGGACAGGGGGGAACTATGGCTACACCTTC. This sequence joins TRBV5-1 and TRBJ1-2; 11 bases match TRBD1. The CDR3 has 15 residues. Trimming removed 6 bases from V and 2 bases from J; junction bases left unmatched: 6. Germline CDR1 and CDR2: SGHRS and YFSETQ.

CDR3 DNA sequence: TGCGCCAGCAGTCAATTGGCCGTTCTAGCGGGATCGACCGGGGAGCTGTTTTTT. Protein: CASSQLAVLAGSTGELFF. The genes are TRBV5-1 and TRBJ2-2; 9 bases align to TRBD2. The V gene's germline CDR1 is SGHRS and CDR2 YFSETQ. The CDR3 length is 18 residues. Trimming took 5 bases from V and 5 from J; bases not matched to a gene: 16.

This chain joins TRBV4-2 and TRBJ1-1, with 7 bases identical to TRBD1. The germline V gene encodes CDR1 LGHNA and CDR2 YNFKEQ. Germline trimming cut 3 bases from V and 2 bases from J; bases unmatched to any gene: 12. The CDR3 extends over 17 amino acids. CDR3 nucleotide sequence: TGTGCCAGCAGCCATCTCGGAGAGGGGGCGTTTAACACTGAAGCTTTCTTT. Translated: CASSHLGEGAFNTEAFF.

This sequence joins TRBV29-1 and TRBJ1-1; 8 positions agree with TRBD1. This CDR3 is 11 amino acids long. The V gene end was trimmed by 7 bases and the J gene end by 6 bases; junction bases not matched to a gene: 4. Germline V gives CDR1 SQVTM, CDR2 ANQGSEA. The CDR3 coding sequence is TGCAGCGCCGACAGGGGCGCTGAAGCTTTCTTT. It codes for CSADRGAEAFF.

The chain is built from TRBV19 and TRBJ1-1; 8 bases are a match to TRBD1. CDR3 length equals 14 residues. V was clipped by 4 bases and J by 5 bases; unmatched bases: 6. Germline loops: CDR1 LNHDA, CDR2 SQIVND (reference sequence). CDR3 protein: CASSSRGLWTEAFF. The CDR3 bases are TGTGCCAGTAGTAGCAGGGGGCTGTGGACTGAAGCTTTCTTT.

The chain has TRBV6-1 and TRBJ1-2; the match to TRBD1 covers 7 bases. Unmatched junction bases numbered 11, after V lost 3 bases and J lost 1 base. CDR1 and CDR2 (germline): MNHNS, SASEGT. There are 17 residues in the CDR3. DNA for the CDR3: TGTGCCAGCAGTGATGGGACAGAGTTAGCCCTTAACTATGGCTACACCTTC. It encodes CASSDGTELALNYGYTF.

V and J are TRBV7-3 and TRBJ2-1; D might be TRBD1 (5 bases). V shed 1 base and J shed 5 bases, with 9 bases lying between them. There are 14 residues in the CDR3. Per the germline V gene, CDR1 is SGHTA and CDR2 is FQGTGA. The CDR3 nucleotides read TGTGCCAGCAGCTTAAGCAGGGCCAACAATGAGCAGTTCTTC. Its protein is CASSLSRANNEQFF.